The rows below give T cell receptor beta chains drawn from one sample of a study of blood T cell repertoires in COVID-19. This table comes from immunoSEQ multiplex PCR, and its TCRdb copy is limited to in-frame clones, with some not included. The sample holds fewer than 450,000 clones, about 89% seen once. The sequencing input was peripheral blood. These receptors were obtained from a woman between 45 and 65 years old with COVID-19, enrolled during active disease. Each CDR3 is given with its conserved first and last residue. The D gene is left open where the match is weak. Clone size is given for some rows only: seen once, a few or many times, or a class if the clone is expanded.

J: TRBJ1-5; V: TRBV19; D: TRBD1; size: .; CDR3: CASSIRTGVGNQPQHF; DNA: TGTGCCAGTAGTATCAGGACAGGGGTGGGCAATCAGCCCCAGCATTTT
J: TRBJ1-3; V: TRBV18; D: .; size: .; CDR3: CASSPGTPSGNTIYF; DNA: TGTGCCAGCTCCCCCGGGACTCCCTCTGGAAACACCATATATTTT
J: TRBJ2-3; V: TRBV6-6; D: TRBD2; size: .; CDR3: CASSYSVAGASDTQYF; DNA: TGTGCCAGCAGTTACTCGGTGGCGGGAGCCTCAGATACGCAGTATTTT
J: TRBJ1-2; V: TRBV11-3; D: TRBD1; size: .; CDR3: CASSLATNLRTGVYYGYTF; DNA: TGTGCCAGCAGCTTAGCCACTAATTTGAGGACAGGGGTGTACTATGGCTACACCTTC
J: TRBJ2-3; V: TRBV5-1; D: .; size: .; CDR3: CASSPLSTDTQYF; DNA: TGCGCCAGCAGCCCCCTTAGCACAGATACGCAGTATTTT
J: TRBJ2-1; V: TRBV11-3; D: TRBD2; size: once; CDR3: CASSLGLVNEQFF; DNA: TGTGCCAGCAGCCTGGGACTAGTCAATGAGCAGTTCTTC
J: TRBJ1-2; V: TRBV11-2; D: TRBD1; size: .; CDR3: CASSARDRDLNYGYTF; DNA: TGTGCCAGCAGCGCCCGGGACAGGGATTTGAACTATGGCTACACCTTC
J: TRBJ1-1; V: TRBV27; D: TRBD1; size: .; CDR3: CASRRGLSYTEAFF; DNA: TGTGCCAGCCGCAGGGGGCTGAGTTACACTGAAGCTTTCTTT
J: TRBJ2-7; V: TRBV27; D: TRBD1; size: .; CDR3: CASREGQGAREQYF; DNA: TGTGCCAGCAGGGAAGGACAGGGGGCGAGGGAGCAGTACTTC
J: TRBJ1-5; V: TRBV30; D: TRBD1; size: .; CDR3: CAWSRQGAGQPQHF; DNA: TGTGCCTGGAGTAGACAGGGGGCTGGACAGCCCCAGCATTTT
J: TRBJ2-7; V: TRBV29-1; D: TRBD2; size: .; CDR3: CSGGGTTYEQYF; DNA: TGCAGCGGGGGGGGGACTACCTACGAGCAGTACTTC